Reported below is one T cell receptor (beta chain). The CDR3 is 13 amino acids. Trimming left V 2 bases short and J 6 bases short, with 10 bases between. Germline V gene data show CDR1 as SEHNR and CDR2 as FQNEAQ (reference sequence). The data were taken from a study of blood T cell repertoires in COVID-19. Original methodology: Scientists estimated how many nucleated cells there were by amplifying reference gene primers. Generated by immunoSEQ multiplex PCR, the TCRdb table keeps only in-frame clones and is missing some. V, J and clone size were drawn from that table, and D and trimming were deduced from the DNA. Here the sample spans approximately 180,000 clones, about 85% being singletons.

The rearrangement uses TRBV7-9 and TRBJ1-2; the D gene is possibly TRBD1 (5 bases). The sequenced material came from peripheral blood. The TCR comes from a person aged 65-85 years with COVID-19, enrolled during active disease. CDR3 protein: CASSLQGGHGYTF. CDR3 coding DNA: TGTGCCAGCAGCTTACAGGGAGGCCATGGCTACACCTTC.